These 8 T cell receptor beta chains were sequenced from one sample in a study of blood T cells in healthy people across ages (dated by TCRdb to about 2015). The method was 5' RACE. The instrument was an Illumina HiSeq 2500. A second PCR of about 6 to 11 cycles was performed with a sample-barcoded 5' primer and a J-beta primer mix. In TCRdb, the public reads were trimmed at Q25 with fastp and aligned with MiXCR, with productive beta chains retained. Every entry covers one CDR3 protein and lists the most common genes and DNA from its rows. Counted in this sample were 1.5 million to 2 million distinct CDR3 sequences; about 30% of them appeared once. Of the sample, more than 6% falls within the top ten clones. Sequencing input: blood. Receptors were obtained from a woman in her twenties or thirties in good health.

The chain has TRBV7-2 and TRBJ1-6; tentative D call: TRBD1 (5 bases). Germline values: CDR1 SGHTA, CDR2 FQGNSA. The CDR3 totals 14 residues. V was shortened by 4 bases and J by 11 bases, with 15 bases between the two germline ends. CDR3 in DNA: TGTGCCAGCAGCTCAGGGACTTGGGACGCACCCCTCCACTTT. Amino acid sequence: CASSSGTWDAPLHF.

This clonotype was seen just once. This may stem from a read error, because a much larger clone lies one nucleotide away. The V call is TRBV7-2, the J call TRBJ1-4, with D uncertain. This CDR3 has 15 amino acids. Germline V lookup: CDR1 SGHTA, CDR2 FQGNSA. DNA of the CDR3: TGTGCCAGCAGCAAAGCCAAAACAACTAATGAAAAACGGTTTTTT. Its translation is CASSKAKTTNEKRFF.

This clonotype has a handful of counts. DNA for the CDR3: TGTGCCAGCGGTTCGGGGACAGTCACCCCCTCCTACGAGCAGTACTTC. Residues: CASGSGTVTPSYEQYF. The chain combines TRBV12-3 or TRBV12-4 with TRBJ2-7; TRBD1 matches 7 bases. This CDR3 is built from 16 residues. Germline trimming cut 8 bases from V and 0 bases from J; bases unmatched to any gene: 13.

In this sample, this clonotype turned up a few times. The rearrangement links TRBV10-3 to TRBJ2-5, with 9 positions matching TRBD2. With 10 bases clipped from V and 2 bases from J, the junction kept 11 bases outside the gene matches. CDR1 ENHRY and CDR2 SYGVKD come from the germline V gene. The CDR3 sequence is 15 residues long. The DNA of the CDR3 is TGTGCCACTACCTTCAGCGGGGGGAGACAAGAGACCCAGTACTTC. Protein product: CATTFSGGRQETQYF.

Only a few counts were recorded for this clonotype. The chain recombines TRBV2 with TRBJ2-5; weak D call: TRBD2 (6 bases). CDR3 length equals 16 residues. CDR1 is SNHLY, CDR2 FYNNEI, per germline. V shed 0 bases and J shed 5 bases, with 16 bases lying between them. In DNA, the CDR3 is TGTGCCAGCAGTGAAGCGCTTCGGGGGTCGTTCGAGACCCAGTACTTC. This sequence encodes CASSEALRGSFETQYF.

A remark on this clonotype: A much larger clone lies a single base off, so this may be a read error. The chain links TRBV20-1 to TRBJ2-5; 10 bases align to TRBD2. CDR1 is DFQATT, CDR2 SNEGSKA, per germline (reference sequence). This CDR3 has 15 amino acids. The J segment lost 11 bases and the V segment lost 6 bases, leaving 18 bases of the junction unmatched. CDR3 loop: CSAPKAGGPDNEQYF. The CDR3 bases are TGCAGTGCGCCGAAAGCGGGGGGGCCGGACAATGAGCAGTACTTC.

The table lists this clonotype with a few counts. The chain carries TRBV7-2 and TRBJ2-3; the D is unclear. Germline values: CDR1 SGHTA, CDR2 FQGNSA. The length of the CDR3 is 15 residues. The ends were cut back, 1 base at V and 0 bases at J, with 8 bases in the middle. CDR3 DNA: TGTGCCAGCAGCTTAGAGGCACTAAGCACAGATACGCAGTATTTT. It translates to CASSLEALSTDTQYF.

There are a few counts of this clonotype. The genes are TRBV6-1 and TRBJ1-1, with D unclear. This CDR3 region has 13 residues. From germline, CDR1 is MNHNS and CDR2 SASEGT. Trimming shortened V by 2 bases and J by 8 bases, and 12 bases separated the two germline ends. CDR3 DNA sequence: TGTGCCAGCAGTGAACCGGGGAGAGGGGAAGCTTTCTTT. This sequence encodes CASSEPGRGEAFF.